This TCR beta chain was obtained from a study of identical twins. This clonotype was observed a few times. TCRdb reprocessed the 5' RACE reads via MiXCR and lists one record per CDR3 protein. This repertoire shows 700,000 or so distinct CDR3 sequences, 21% found once; its top ten account for about 4.3%. The data were also submitted as part of a second study, on T cells expressing NK-cell markers.

The specimen sequenced was PBMCs. The TCR comes from a woman in her late teens or twenties in good health.

The CDR3 reads CASSGPLAESYNEQFF. CDR3 in DNA: TGTGCCAGCAGCGGACCCCTAGCGGAGTCCTACAATGAGCAGTTCTTC. The chain combines TRBV9 with TRBJ2-1; 7 positions match TRBD2. CDR1 and CDR2 (germline): SGDLS, YYNGEE. This CDR3 has 16 amino acids. J was trimmed by 1 base and V by 3 bases; bases with no gene match: 7.